The rows below give T cell receptor beta chains drawn from one sample of a study of cytomegalovirus exposure and HLA in healthy donors. Here immunoSEQ multiplex PCR was the method, and the copy in TCRdb shows in-frame clones only, minus some. The sample gives more than 150,000 clones, 82% of which show up once; under 0.9% is in the top ten. Sequencing was done on a sample of PBMCs. These receptors were obtained from a woman aged 18 to 35 in good health and CMV-seronegative. CDR3s leave out the opening cysteine and the closing phenylalanine or tryptophan. Each record gives: V gene, clone size, CDR3 protein. Not all rows give a size; the values are once, few, many and, for expanded clones, a class.

>TRBV5-1|-
ASSLGGTGAYGYT
>TRBV28|-
ASSRLGTGEETQY
>TRBV6-5|once
ASSYERGNIQY
>TRBV5-1|-
ASSPFAGLNNEQF
>TRBV7-2|-
ASSPTSGFHEQY
>TRBV5-1|-
ASSLVADGKAQY
>TRBV18|-
ASSQLETGRNTEAF
>TRBV6-6|-
ASAGVIAYEQY
>TRBV30|-
AWSGWSGPDYGYT
>TRBV11-2|-
ASSPGTGGTEAF
>TRBV5-8|-
ASSWDSQETQY
>TRBV4-2|few
ASSHTQGSEQF
>TRBV18|once
ASSKGQVENQPQH
>TRBV4-1|few
ASSQPKGENTIY
>TRBV11-2|-
ASSLEAGPWYEQY
>TRBV19|few
ASRQQGWGYT
>TRBV28|-
ASSPGQGRNQPQH
>TRBV7-6|-
ASSAYASYEQY
>TRBV29-1|-
SVEDPGTATEAF
>TRBV29-1|-
SARLAATGELF
>TRBV6-1|once
ASTDYGGGELF
>TRBV19|-
ASSIDNRGFYGYT
>TRBV6-1|-
ASSETPLGGGTGELF
>TRBV27|-
ASSFRARLPSSYNSPLH
>TRBV6-5|-
ASSSWGVETQY
>TRBV15|-
ATYHRGGRLQETQY
>TRBV9|-
ASSVGTGTEPLH
>TRBV29-1|once
TIAGGGSYNEQF
>TRBV19|-
ASSTGQGRDEQY
>TRBV7-9|-
ASSSTSEETQY
>TRBV27|few
ASSTAVNTEAF
>TRBV11-3|-
ASSSLVQGAGNTIY
>TRBV6-1|few
ASSVTSGGRVEQF
>TRBV14|-
ASSQFQLRDSEAF
>TRBV18|once
ASSLQGGSGNTIY
>TRBV10-2|-
ASSGNTGGVKF
>TRBV13|-
ASSPWGEGPQETQY
>TRBV13|-
ASSLGGSWYNEQF
>TRBV5-8|-
ASSFRTGGLNQPQH
>TRBV13|-
ASSFLPGGSPDTQY
>TRBV27|-
ASWTGGPYEQY
>TRBV27|-
ASSLGQGPQETQY
>TRBV7-9|-
ASSLGSLGTEAF
>TRBV4-2|once
ASSLGQENTEAF
>TRBV7-6|many
ASSFLTGDSYNEQF